This T cell receptor beta chain comes out of a study of T cell responses to AZD1222 COVID-19 vaccine. In the study overall: The analysis combined second doses at about 4 or about 12 weeks.

Data came from immunoSEQ multiplex PCR; TCRdb stores just in-frame clones and leaves some out. Of 140,000 or so clones in the sample, around 92% were seen once. On this clone: Its antigen is currently unknown.

The V gene's germline CDR1 is LGHDT and CDR2 YNNKEL (reference sequence). Trimming took 3 bases from V and 4 from J, leaving 19 bases between them. The CDR3 is 18 residues long. Whole-study results and caveats: Repertoires were sampled only after the peak T cell response. White British people made up most donors, females outnumbered males, and clonal diversity was possibly underestimated. The reported proportion of spike-specific TCRs targeting unmutated variant regions was nearly half.

This clonotype originated in an adult in good health. The chain has TRBV3-1 (or the pseudogene TRBV3-2) and TRBJ1-6, with D possibly TRBD1 on 5 matching bases. The specimen was peripheral blood, collected on day 0 of AZD1222 vaccination. The CDR3 loop reads CASSHPIEGIRYNSPLHF. The CDR3 DNA follows: TGTGCCAGCAGCCACCCTATTGAGGGGATACGGTATAATTCACCCCTCCACTTT.